Sequencing of this T cell receptor (beta chain) was carried out in a study of blood T cell repertoires in COVID-19. Study in general: Samples came from the United States, Italy and Spain, spanning acute and convalescent COVID-19. PBMCs, B-cell-depleted T cells, or T cells were the source of the cDNA or gDNA that made up the material.

There are 14 residues in the CDR3. CDR1 and CDR2 from the germline V gene are WNHNN and SYGVQD (reference sequence). Trimming cost V 8 bases and J 2 bases; bases outside gene matches: 6. As processed by the authors: Estimates of nucleated cell counts were drawn from the amplification of reference gene primers. Libraries were prepared by immunoSEQ multiplex PCR; TCRdb keeps only in-frame clonotypes and omits some of them. The V and J calls and clone size come from that table; D and trimming were worked out from the DNA. This sample yields about 94,000 clones, of which 80% are seen a single time; 19% belongs to the top ten.

The sequenced sample was peripheral blood. The TCR originated in a human donor in a cohort sampled during active COVID-19. This rearrangement joins TRBV10-1 to TRBJ2-7, with 10 nucleotides matching TRBD1. As DNA, the CDR3 is TGCGCCAGCTCTAAGGGGACAGGGGCCTACGAGCAGTACTTC. It codes for CASSKGTGAYEQYF.